The present T cell receptor beta chain was sequenced within a study of Tregs in tolerant kidney transplant recipients. Study-level points and caveats: Some patients' samples used different primers over time, so nucleotide sequences weren't comparable. Antigen-driven expansion was suggested because donor-specific Tregs expanded more than all Tregs in tolerant patients.

The germline V gene encodes CDR1 MGHRA and CDR2 YSYEKL. The CDR3 contains 16 residues. The V gene end was trimmed by 0 bases and the J gene end by 2 bases; junction bases not matched to a gene: 6. Data came from immunoSEQ multiplex PCR; TCRdb stores just in-frame clones and leaves some out. The sample lists 50,000 or so clones; about 90% were seen once. A note on this clone: Its antigen is not identified.

Mixed chimerism was transient after nonmyeloablative marrow transplants from related graft donors. Thawed PBMCs were FACS-sorted into unstimulated CD4+CD25+CD127- regulatory T cells, CD4+CD25- non-regulatory cells, CD4 and CD8 cells. The material sequenced was CD8+ T cells from blood (PBMCs), taken 24 months after the transplant. This sequence joins TRBV4-1 and TRBJ2-7; 8 positions match TRBD1. The sequence derives from a human patient who received a combined kidney and bone marrow transplant. Part of the T cell pool may stem from the graft donor. In nucleotides, the CDR3 is TGCGCCAGCAGCCAAGACGGACAGGGATCAACCTACGAGCAGTACTTC. Protein sequence: CASSQDGQGSTYEQYF.